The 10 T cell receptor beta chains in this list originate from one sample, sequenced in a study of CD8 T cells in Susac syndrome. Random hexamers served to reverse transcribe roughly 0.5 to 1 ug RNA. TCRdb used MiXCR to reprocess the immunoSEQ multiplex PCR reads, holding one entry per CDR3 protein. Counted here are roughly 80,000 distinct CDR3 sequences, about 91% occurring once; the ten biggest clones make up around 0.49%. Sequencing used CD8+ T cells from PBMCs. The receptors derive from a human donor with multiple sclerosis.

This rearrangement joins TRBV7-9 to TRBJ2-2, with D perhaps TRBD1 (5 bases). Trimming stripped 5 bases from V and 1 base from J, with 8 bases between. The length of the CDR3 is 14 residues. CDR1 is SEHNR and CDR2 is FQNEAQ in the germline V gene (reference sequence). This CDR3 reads CASSLQENTGELFF. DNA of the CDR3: TGTGCCAGCAGCCTACAGGAGAACACCGGGGAGCTGTTTTTT.

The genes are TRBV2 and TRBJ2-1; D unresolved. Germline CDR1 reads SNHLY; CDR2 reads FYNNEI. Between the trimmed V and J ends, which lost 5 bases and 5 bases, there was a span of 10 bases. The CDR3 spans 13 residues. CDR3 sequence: CASSSWQDNEQFF. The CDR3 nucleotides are TGTGCCAGCAGTTCTTGGCAAGACAATGAGCAGTTCTTC. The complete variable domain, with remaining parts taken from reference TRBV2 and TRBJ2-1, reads EPEVTQTPSHQVTQMGQEVILRCVPISNHLYFYWYRQILGQKVEFLVSFYNNEISEKSEIFDDQFSVERPDGSNFTLKIRSTKLEDSAMYFCASSSWQDNEQFFGPGTRLTVL.

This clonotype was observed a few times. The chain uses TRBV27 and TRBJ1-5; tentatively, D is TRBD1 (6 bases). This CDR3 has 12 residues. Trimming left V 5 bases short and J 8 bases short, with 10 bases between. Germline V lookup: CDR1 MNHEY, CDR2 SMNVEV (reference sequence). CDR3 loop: CASSTGFEPQHF. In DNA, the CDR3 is TGTGCCAGCAGTACAGGGTTTGAGCCCCAGCATTTT.

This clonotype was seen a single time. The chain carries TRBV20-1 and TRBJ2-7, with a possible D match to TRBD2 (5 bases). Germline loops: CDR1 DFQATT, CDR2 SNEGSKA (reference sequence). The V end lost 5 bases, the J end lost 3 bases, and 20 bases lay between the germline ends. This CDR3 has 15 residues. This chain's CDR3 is CSAETKNNPIYEQYF. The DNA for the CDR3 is TGCAGTGCTGAGACTAAGAACAACCCTATCTACGAGCAGTACTTC.

The CDR3 sequence is CSARVAGTGRETQYF. The CDR3, as DNA: TGCAGTGCTAGAGTCGCCGGGACAGGGAGGGAGACCCAGTACTTC. This chain links TRBV20-1 with TRBJ2-5; 9 bases agree with TRBD1. Germline-derived CDR1 and CDR2 are DFQATT and SNEGSKA (reference sequence). The V gene end was trimmed by 1 base and the J gene end by 5 bases; junction bases not matched to a gene: 8. The CDR3 consists of 15 residues.

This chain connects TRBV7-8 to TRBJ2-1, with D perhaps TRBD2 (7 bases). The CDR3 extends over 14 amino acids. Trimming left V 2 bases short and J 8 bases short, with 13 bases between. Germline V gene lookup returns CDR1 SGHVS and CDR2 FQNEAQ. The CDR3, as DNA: TGTGCCAGCAGCTTATGGGGGGCGGGGGATGAGCAGTTCTTC. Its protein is CASSLWGAGDEQFF. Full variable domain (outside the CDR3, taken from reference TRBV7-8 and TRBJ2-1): GAGVSQSPRYKVAKRGQDVALRCDPISGHVSLFWYQQALGQGPEFLTYFQNEAQLDKSGLPSDRFFAERPEGSVSTLKIQRTQQEDSAVYLCASSLWGAGDEQFFGPGTRLTVL.

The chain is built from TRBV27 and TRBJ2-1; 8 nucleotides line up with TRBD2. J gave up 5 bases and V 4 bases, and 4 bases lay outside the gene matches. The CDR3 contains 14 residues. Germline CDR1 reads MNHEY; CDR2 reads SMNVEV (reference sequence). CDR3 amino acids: CASSSRLAHNEQFF. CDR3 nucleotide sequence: TGTGCCAGCAGTTCCCGACTAGCGCACAATGAGCAGTTCTTC.

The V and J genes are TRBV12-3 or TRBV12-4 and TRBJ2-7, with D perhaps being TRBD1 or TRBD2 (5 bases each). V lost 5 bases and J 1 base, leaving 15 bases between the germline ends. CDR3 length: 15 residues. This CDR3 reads CASSPQPGPSYEQYF. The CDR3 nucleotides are TGTGCCAGCAGTCCTCAACCGGGACCATCCTACGAGCAGTACTTC.

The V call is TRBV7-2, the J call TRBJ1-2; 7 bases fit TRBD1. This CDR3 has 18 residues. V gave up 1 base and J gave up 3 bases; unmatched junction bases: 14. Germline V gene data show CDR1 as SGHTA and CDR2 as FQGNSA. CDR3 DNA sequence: TGTGCCAGCAGCTTAGGACCCGAGGACCGACAGGGAGACTATGGCTACACCTTC. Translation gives CASSLGPEDRQGDYGYTF.

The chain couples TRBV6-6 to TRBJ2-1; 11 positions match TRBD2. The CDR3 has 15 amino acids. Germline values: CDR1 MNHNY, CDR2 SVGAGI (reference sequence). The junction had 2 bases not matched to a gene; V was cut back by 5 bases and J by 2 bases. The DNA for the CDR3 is TGTGCCAGCAGTACTAGCGGGGGACCCTACAATGAGCAGTTCTTC. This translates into CASSTSGGPYNEQFF.